One sample yielded the 27 T cell receptor beta chains listed below, sequenced in a study of T cell repertoires in aging, cancer and after chemotherapy. Rearranged V-D-J TRB sequences were amplified with a mixed TRB-A/B primer pool. From the multiplex PCR reads, TCRdb called clonotypes with MiXCR, one entry per CDR3 protein. The sample includes around 9,000 distinct CDR3 sequences, roughly 32% of them seen just once. TCR beta rearrangements were amplified from peripheral blood genomic DNA. The source material was blood. Receptors were obtained from a human donor in good health.

The chain joins TRBV10-3 to TRBJ2-5; no clear D gene. Germline loops: CDR1 ENHRY, CDR2 SYGVKD. Between the trimmed V and J ends, which lost 2 bases and 10 bases, there was a span of 11 bases. The CDR3 consists of 12 residues. The CDR3 here is CAISEGEQLQYF. CDR3 bases: TGTGCCATCAGTGAGGGTGAGCAACTCCAGTACTTC.

This chain uses TRBV7-9 with TRBJ2-2, with D possibly being TRBD1 (6 bases). Germline V gene lookup returns CDR1 SEHNR and CDR2 FQNEAQ (reference sequence). Trimming took 6 bases from V and 7 from J, leaving 9 bases between them. This CDR3 region has 12 residues. The CDR3 protein is CASRWGRGELFF. CDR3 DNA: TGTGCCAGCAGGTGGGGGCGCGGGGAGCTGTTTTTT.

The chain carries TRBV6-5 and TRBJ1-2; D possibly corresponds to TRBD1 (5 bases). The V end lost 5 bases, the J end lost 4 bases, and 11 bases lay between the germline ends. The CDR3 sequence is 13 residues long. Germline V gives CDR1 MNHEY, CDR2 SVGAGI. The CDR3 nucleotides read TGTGCCAGCAGTATTCGACAGAGCTATGGCTACACCTTC. It codes for CASSIRQSYGYTF.

The V and J genes are TRBV7-2 and TRBJ2-4, with 7 bases fitting TRBD2. The junction had 10 bases not matched to a gene; V was cut back by 1 base and J by 7 bases. Germline CDR1 is SGHTA and CDR2 is FQGNSA. This CDR3 has 16 residues. CDR3: CASSLGGAGDGNIQYF. The CDR3 nucleotides read TGTGCCAGCAGCTTAGGAGGTGCGGGAGACGGCAACATTCAGTACTTC.

The chain's CDR3 is CSGGLGGPYEQYF. CDR3 nucleotide sequence: TGCAGTGGGGGACTAGGGGGCCCCTACGAGCAGTACTTC. The chain carries TRBV20-1 and TRBJ2-7, with D possibly being TRBD2 (8 bases). The germline gives CDR1 DFQATT, CDR2 SNEGSKA (reference sequence). Trimming stripped 7 bases from V and 2 bases from J, with 15 bases between. The CDR3 runs 13 residues.

The CDR3 sequence: CASSPVGGNPLHF. DNA for the CDR3: TGTGCCAGCAGCCCGGTAGGGGGAAATCCCCTCCACTTT. V and J are TRBV6-6 and TRBJ1-6; maybe TRBD1 (6 bases). Trimming took off 6 bases at V and 13 bases at J, with 16 bases between the two ends. Germline assignment: CDR1 MNHNY and CDR2 SVGAGI (reference sequence). The CDR3 is made up of 13 amino acids.

By share, this clonotype ranks as medium-sized. The rearrangement uses TRBV20-1 and TRBJ2-6; D gene uncertain. Per the germline V gene, CDR1 is DFQATT and CDR2 is SNEGSKA (reference sequence). The CDR3 has 13 residues. The V and J ends lost 0 bases and 3 bases respectively, with 3 bases between them. CDR3 loop: CSARDLGANVLTF. CDR3 coding DNA: TGCAGTGCTAGAGATCTTGGGGCCAACGTCCTGACTTTC.

Only a few counts were recorded for this clonotype. CDR3 in amino acids: CASSPSRDEQYF. The CDR3 DNA reads TGTGCCAGCTCACCGTCCAGGGACGAGCAGTACTTC. This sequence joins TRBV18 and TRBJ2-7, with a possible D match to TRBD1 (5 bases). CDR3 length equals 12 residues. V lost 3 bases and J 5 bases, leaving 8 bases between the germline ends. Germline V lookup: CDR1 KGHSH, CDR2 LQKENI.

J is TRBJ2-1 and V is TRBV20-1; 12 nucleotides line up with TRBD2. The CDR3 consists of 15 residues. Germline V gene lookup returns CDR1 DFQATT and CDR2 SNEGSKA (reference sequence). V was pared by 0 bases and J by 7 bases, with 4 bases of the junction left unmatched. CDR3 region: CSARDGGTSGNEQFF. CDR3 DNA sequence: TGCAGTGCTAGAGATGGCGGGACTAGCGGGAATGAGCAGTTCTTC.

This clonotype was observed a handful of times. The chain is built from TRBV19 and TRBJ1-1, with D perhaps TRBD1 (5 bases). Trimming removed 1 base from V and 5 bases from J, with 11 bases in between. Germline assignment: CDR1 LNHDA and CDR2 SQIVND (reference sequence). The CDR3 has 14 residues. The CDR3 loop is CASSIGAGRTEAFF. The DNA for the CDR3 is TGTGCCAGTAGTATAGGCGCAGGGCGGACTGAAGCTTTCTTT.

This clonotype has a handful of counts. The rearrangement links TRBV5-1 to TRBJ2-3; D perhaps matches TRBD2 (6 bases). Trimming removed 2 bases at V and 2 bases at J, with 18 bases between. The CDR3 has 17 amino acids. Germline V CDR1 and CDR2: SGHRS, YFSETQ. This chain's CDR3 is CASSFLPGTSTTDTQYF. The CDR3 DNA sequence: TGCGCCAGCAGCTTCCTACCCGGGACTTCTACCACAGATACGCAGTATTTT.

The chain uses TRBV20-1 and TRBJ2-1; possibly TRBD1 or TRBD2 for D (7 bases each). Germline V lookup: CDR1 DFQATT, CDR2 SNEGSKA (reference sequence). The CDR3 has 17 amino acids. V lost 0 bases and J 4 bases, leaving 19 bases between the germline ends. Here the CDR3 DNA reads TGCAGTGCTAGAGATGTTCCCGACAGGGAGGGGTACAATGAGCAGTTCTTC. Protein sequence: CSARDVPDREGYNEQFF.

In its sample, this clonotype was seen once. The rearrangement uses TRBV28 and TRBJ1-1, with TRBD1 matching over 12 bases. Unmatched junction bases numbered 22, after V lost 2 bases and J lost 6 bases. The CDR3 is 21 residues long. Germline CDR1 is MDHEN and CDR2 is SYDVKM. Here the CDR3 DNA reads TGTGCCAGCAGTTTAGGCCTCCCCCCGGGACAGGGGGCCGAGATGTCGGCTGAAGCTTTCTTT. It yields the protein CASSLGLPPGQGAEMSAEAFF.

The chain couples TRBV28 to TRBJ2-3; no clear D. Germline lookup yields CDR1 MDHEN and CDR2 SYDVKM. V was clipped by 3 bases and J by 5 bases, with 9 bases between them. The CDR3 has 13 residues. CDR3 loop: CASSFSNRDTQYF. CDR3 nucleotides: TGTGCCAGCAGTTTTAGTAACCGAGATACGCAGTATTTT.

This clonotype has a handful of counts. This chain joins TRBV6-5 and TRBJ1-5, with D tentatively TRBD1 (6 bases). The CDR3 is made up of 15 amino acids. Per the germline V gene, CDR1 is MNHEY and CDR2 is SVGAGI. V was trimmed by 6 bases and J by 1 base, leaving 13 bases between them. Here the CDR3 DNA reads TGTGCCAGCAGGCCACAGGGCCCGAGCAATCAGCCCCAGCATTTT. Translating it yields CASRPQGPSNQPQHF.

J is TRBJ2-2 and V is TRBV18, with 7 bases lining up with TRBD2. The V and J ends lost 3 bases and 7 bases, in that order; junction bases with no gene match: 14. This CDR3 spans 17 amino acids. Germline V gene lookup returns CDR1 KGHSH and CDR2 LQKENI. CDR3 sequence reads: CASSPNAVAGAGGELFF. CDR3 nucleotide sequence: TGTGCCAGCTCACCCAACGCGGTGGCGGGAGCCGGCGGGGAGCTGTTTTTT.

This clonotype has a handful of counts. The chain joins TRBV12-3 or TRBV12-4 to TRBJ2-1; TRBD1 matches at 9 bases. There are 12 residues in the CDR3. J was trimmed by 8 bases and V by 7 bases; bases with no gene match: 3. The CDR3 coding sequence is TGTGCCAGCACCGGGGACAGGGATGAGCAGTTCTTC. Encoded protein: CASTGDRDEQFF.

This clonotype has more than one count but fewer than ten. The rearrangement uses TRBV6-5 and TRBJ1-2; possible D gene TRBD1, 6 bases. The CDR3 has 15 amino acids. Deletions cut 0 bases from V and 3 bases from J, with 11 bases between. From germline, CDR1 is MNHEY and CDR2 SVGAGI. This CDR3 is CASSYSPGQYYGYTF. The CDR3 DNA reads TGTGCCAGCAGTTACTCGCCTGGACAGTACTATGGCTACACCTTC.

This clonotype qualifies as medium-sized. The chain is built from TRBV11-1 and TRBJ2-5, with D unclear. Looked up from germline, CDR1 is SGHAT and CDR2 is FQDESV (reference sequence). The V gene lost 5 bases and the J gene lost 3 bases, with 7 bases spanning the gap. This CDR3 contains 12 residues. CDR3 sequence (DNA): TGTGCCAGCAGCCGCGCCGAAGAGACCCAGTACTTC. It yields the protein CASSRAEETQYF.

The CDR3, as DNA: TGCGCCAGCAGCCGCCTGAGGACTAGCGGGATCGCCAACATGGCCTACAATGAGCAGTTCTTC. Translated: CASSRLRTSGIANMAYNEQFF. V usage is TRBV4-1 and J usage is TRBJ2-1; 12 bases agree with TRBD2. The CDR3 covers 21 residues. Trimming at V came to 4 bases and at J to 2 bases, leaving 18 bases not matched to a gene. Per the germline V gene, CDR1 is MGHRA and CDR2 is YSYEKL.

A remark on this clonotype: This may be a read error: a much more frequent sequence differs by one nucleotide. The chain employs TRBV29-1 and TRBJ1-1; 9 positions match TRBD1. The CDR3 is made up of 13 amino acids. V was clipped by 7 bases and J by 0 bases; unmatched bases: 3. Per germline, CDR1 SQVTM and CDR2 ANQGSEA. Here the CDR3 DNA reads TGCAGCGCAGGACAGGGGATGAACACTGAAGCTTTCTTT. Its translation: CSAGQGMNTEAFF.

This chain links TRBV11-1 with TRBJ2-5; TRBD1 agrees at 9 bases. V was clipped by 5 bases and J by 2 bases; unmatched bases: 3. This CDR3 has 14 residues. Per germline, CDR1 SGHAT and CDR2 FQDESV (reference sequence). The CDR3 DNA reads TGTGCCAGCAGCCAGGACAGGGGACAAGAGACCCAGTACTTC. This codes for CASSQDRGQETQYF.

This clonotype appeared a few times. CDR3 coding DNA: TGTGCCAGCAGCTGGGGAGGGGACAGGGGTTCTCGGCCCCAGCATTTT. This gives the protein CASSWGGDRGSRPQHF. The genes are TRBV7-9 and TRBJ1-5, with 10 bases lining up with TRBD1. The CDR3 extends over 16 amino acids. Germline lookup yields CDR1 SEHNR and CDR2 FQNEAQ (reference sequence). V shed 4 bases and J 9 bases; nucleotides not matched to a gene: 12.

This chain uses TRBV5-6 with TRBJ1-4; D call uncertain. CDR3 length: 15 residues. The V end lost 0 bases, the J end lost 3 bases, and 9 bases lay between the germline ends. Germline assignment: CDR1 SGHDT and CDR2 YYEEEE. The CDR3 protein is CASSLGPAANEKLFF. CDR3 nucleotides: TGTGCCAGCAGCTTGGGTCCAGCAGCTAATGAAAAACTGTTTTTT.

The V gene is TRBV6-2 or TRBV6-3, the J gene TRBJ1-2; D uncertain. This CDR3 contains 12 residues. Germline V gene sequence: CDR1 MNHEY, CDR2 SVGEGT. Trimming cost V 6 bases and J 2 bases, with 7 bases left between them. The CDR3 loop reads CASSVWNYGYTF. CDR3 nucleotides: TGTGCCAGCAGCGTGTGGAACTATGGCTACACCTTC.

This clonotype was seen only a few times. The chain recombines TRBV6-2 or TRBV6-3 with TRBJ2-7; TRBD1 aligns across 9 bases. J was trimmed by 7 bases and V by 2 bases; bases with no gene match: 6. CDR3 length: 14 residues. The germline V gene has CDR1 MNHEY and CDR2 SVGEGT. CDR3 protein: CASSYPGTGREQYF. The CDR3 DNA is TGTGCCAGCAGTTACCCAGGGACAGGGCGGGAGCAGTACTTC.

This clonotype showed up just a few times. The rearrangement joins TRBV30 to TRBJ1-1; the D gene is possibly TRBD1 (5 bases). CDR1 is GTSNPN and CDR2 is SVGIG in the germline V gene (reference sequence). V shed 8 bases and J shed 1 base, with 17 bases lying between them. The CDR3 is made up of 14 amino acids. Here the CDR3 reads CAGLERGRNTEAFF. The CDR3 nucleotides are TGTGCCGGACTCGAGAGGGGCAGGAACACTGAAGCTTTCTTT.